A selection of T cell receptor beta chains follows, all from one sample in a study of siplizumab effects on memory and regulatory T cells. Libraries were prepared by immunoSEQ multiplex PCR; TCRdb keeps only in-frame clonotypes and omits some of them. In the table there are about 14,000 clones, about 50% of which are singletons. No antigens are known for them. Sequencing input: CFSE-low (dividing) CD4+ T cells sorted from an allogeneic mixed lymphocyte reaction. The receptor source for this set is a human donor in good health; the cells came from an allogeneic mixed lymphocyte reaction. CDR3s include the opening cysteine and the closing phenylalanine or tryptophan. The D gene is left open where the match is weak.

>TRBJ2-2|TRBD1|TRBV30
CARTDRRYTGELFF
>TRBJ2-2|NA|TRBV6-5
CASRVPGAGELFF
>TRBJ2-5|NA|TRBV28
CASSVAETQYF
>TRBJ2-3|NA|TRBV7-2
CASSLGRSTDTQYF
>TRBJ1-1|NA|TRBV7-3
CASSVDRNTEAFF
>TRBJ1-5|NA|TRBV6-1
CASRGRFQPQHF
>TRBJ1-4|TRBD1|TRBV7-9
CASSIGQGANEKLFF
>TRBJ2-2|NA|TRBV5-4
CASSLDLAGELFF
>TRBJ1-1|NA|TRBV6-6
CASSYSIGRGAFF
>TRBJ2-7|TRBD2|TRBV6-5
CASSSRERGKEEQYF
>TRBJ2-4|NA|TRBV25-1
CASSAAGDGKNIQYF
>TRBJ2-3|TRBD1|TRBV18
CASSRRQGLGDTQYF
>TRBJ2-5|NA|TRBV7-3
CASSAGTSAPQETQYF